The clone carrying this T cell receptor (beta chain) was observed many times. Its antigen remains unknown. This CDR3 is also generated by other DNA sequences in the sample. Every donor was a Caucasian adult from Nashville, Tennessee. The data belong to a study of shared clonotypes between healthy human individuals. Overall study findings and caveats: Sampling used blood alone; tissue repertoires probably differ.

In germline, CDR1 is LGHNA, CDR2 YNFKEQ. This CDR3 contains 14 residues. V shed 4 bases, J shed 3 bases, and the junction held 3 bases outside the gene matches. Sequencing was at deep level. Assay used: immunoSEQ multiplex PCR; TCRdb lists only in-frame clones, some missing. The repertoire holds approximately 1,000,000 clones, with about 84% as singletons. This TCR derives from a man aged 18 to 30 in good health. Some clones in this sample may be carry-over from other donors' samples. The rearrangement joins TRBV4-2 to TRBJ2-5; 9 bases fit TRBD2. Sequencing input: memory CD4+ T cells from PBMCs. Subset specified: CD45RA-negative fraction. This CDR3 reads CASSPGLAEETQYF. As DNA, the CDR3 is TGTGCCAGCAGCCCGGGACTAGCAGAAGAGACCCAGTACTTC.